Below, 19 T cell receptor beta chains from the same sample are listed, as sequenced in a study of cytomegalovirus exposure and HLA in healthy donors. The PCR was carried out with 60 Vbeta primers and 13 Jbeta primers. Clones were sequenced by immunoSEQ multiplex PCR, and TCRdb holds only the in-frame ones, with some missing. This sample has hundreds of thousands of clones, with over 70% found just once. The sample comprised PBMCs. These receptors were obtained from a boy under 10 years old in good health and CMV-seronegative.

J is TRBJ2-1 and V is TRBV15; TRBD2 aligns across 9 bases. Germline assignment: CDR1 LNHNV and CDR2 YYDKDF (reference sequence). The CDR3 length is 13 residues. With 9 bases clipped from V and 8 bases from J, the junction kept 8 bases outside the gene matches. CDR3 in amino acids: CATSAGGSDEQFF. In DNA form, the CDR3 reads TGTGCCACTTCAGCGGGGGGAAGCGATGAGCAGTTCTTC.

The table lists this clone with a few counts. The genes are TRBV6-1 and TRBJ1-5, with D perhaps TRBD1 (6 bases). Germline V lookup: CDR1 MNHNS, CDR2 SASEGT. V shed 5 bases and J shed 1 base, with 12 bases lying between them. CDR3 size: 15 residues. CDR3 sequence reads: CASSRDTGSNQPQHF. CDR3 coding DNA: TGTGCCAGCAGTAGGGACACCGGGAGCAATCAGCCCCAGCATTTT.

The rearrangement joins TRBV5-4 to TRBJ2-7; the D gene is possibly TRBD2 (6 bases). The V gene's germline CDR1 is SGHNT and CDR2 YYREEE (reference sequence). CDR3 length: 15 amino acids. V was cut by 4 bases and J by 3 bases, with 17 bases left in between. The CDR3 is CASSPGTPRNYEQYF. CDR3 in DNA: TGTGCCAGCAGCCCGGGGACTCCCCGAAACTACGAGCAGTACTTC. Using reference TRBV5-4 and TRBJ2-7 for the parts outside the CDR3, the full variable domain is ETGVTQSPTHLIKTRGQQVTLRCSSQSGHNTVSWYQQALGQGPQFIFQYYREEENGRGNFPPRFSGLQFPNYSSELNVNALELDDSALYLCASSPGTPRNYEQYFGPGTRLTVT.

The chain uses TRBV2 and TRBJ1-2; D call uncertain. Trimming left V 6 bases short and J 5 bases short, with 7 bases between. The germline gives CDR1 SNHLY, CDR2 FYNNEI. The CDR3 consists of 11 residues. The CDR3 here is CASREPYGYTF. CDR3 nucleotide sequence: TGTGCCAGCAGGGAACCTTATGGCTACACCTTC.

The chain links TRBV5-1 to TRBJ2-5; D is possibly TRBD2 (5 bases). The J call may not be correct, given that the DNA end is closer to TRBJ2-7. The CDR3 extends over 15 amino acids. CDR1 and CDR2 from the germline V gene are SGHRS and YFSETQ. The CDR3 coding sequence is TGCGCCAGCAGCTCAACAGTGGGGAGCTCCTACGAGCAGTACTTC. This encodes CASSSTVGSSYEQYF.

The chain combines TRBV9 with TRBJ1-2; possibly TRBD1 for D (5 bases). There are 16 residues in the CDR3. Trimming removed 3 bases from V and 8 bases from J, with 23 bases in between. Germline-derived CDR1 and CDR2 are SGDLS and YYNGEE. CDR3 region: CASSAPHWGVDRGYTF. CDR3 bases: TGTGCCAGCAGCGCACCCCATTGGGGGGTGGATCGCGGCTACACCTTC.

The chain carries TRBV6-6 and TRBJ2-5, with D perhaps matching TRBD2 (6 bases). Germline V gene lookup returns CDR1 MNHNY and CDR2 SVGAGI (reference sequence). V was trimmed by 0 bases and J by 4 bases, leaving 9 bases between them. The CDR3 length is 14 residues. CDR3 in DNA: TGTGCCAGCAGTTACTCCTGGGGAGGAGAGACCCAGTACTTC. Its protein is CASSYSWGGETQYF.

This clone has a handful of counts. This chain joins TRBV4-1 and TRBJ2-7, with 9 bases fitting TRBD2. After removal of 1 base from V and 2 bases from J, the junction contained 3 bases not matched to a gene. CDR1 MGHRA and CDR2 YSYEKL come from the germline V gene. This CDR3 region has 15 residues. CDR3 amino acids: CASSQGSGRTYEQYF. As DNA, the CDR3 is TGCGCCAGCAGCCAAGGGAGCGGGAGGACCTACGAGCAGTACTTC.

V is TRBV6-4 and J is TRBJ2-2; D uncertain. V lost 6 bases to trimming and J lost 2 bases, with 7 bases between them. From germline, CDR1 is MRHNA and CDR2 SNTAGT. This CDR3 contains 13 residues. The CDR3 region has the DNA TGTGCCAGCAGAGACACTAACACCGGGGAGCTGTTTTTT. Translating gives CASRDTNTGELFF.

CDR3 in amino acids: CASSPDRGADTQYF. The CDR3, as DNA: TGTGCCAGCTCACCTGATCGGGGGGCGGATACGCAGTATTTT. The chain links TRBV18 to TRBJ2-3; possibly TRBD2 for D (7 bases). Looked up from germline, CDR1 is KGHSH and CDR2 is LQKENI. With 3 bases removed from V and 6 bases from J, the gap between germline ends came to 13 bases. The CDR3 is 14 residues long.

The chain links TRBV7-9 to TRBJ2-7, with TRBD2 matching over 15 bases. CDR1 SEHNR and CDR2 FQNEAQ come from the germline V gene (reference sequence). The junction had 14 bases not matched to a gene; V was cut back by 5 bases and J by 3 bases. The CDR3 extends over 19 amino acids. The CDR3 is CASSLFYGTSGGPGYEQYF. The CDR3, as DNA: TGTGCCAGCAGCCTCTTTTACGGGACTAGCGGGGGGCCTGGCTACGAGCAGTACTTC.

This clone occurred a few times. The chain carries TRBV12-5 and TRBJ2-7, with a tentative D call TRBD1 (5 bases). Trimming removed 4 bases at V and 7 bases at J, with 14 bases between. In germline, CDR1 is LGHNT, CDR2 FRNRAP. CDR3 size: 13 residues. The CDR3 DNA follows: TGTGCTAGTGGTTCCGACCCTAACAGGGAGCAGTACTTC. The encoded protein is CASGSDPNREQYF.

This chain connects TRBV19 to TRBJ1-5, with 10 positions matching TRBD1. V trimming: 7 bases; J trimming: 6 bases; junction bases outside the gene matches: 6. The length of the CDR3 is 14 residues. The germline CDR1 and CDR2 sequences are LNHDA and SQIVND (reference sequence). The CDR3 coding sequence is TGTGCCAGTAATCGGACAGGGGGGGCTCAGCCCCAGCATTTT. It translates to CASNRTGGAQPQHF. Looking up the rest from reference TRBV19 and TRBJ1-5 gives the full variable domain: DGGITQSPKYLFRKEGQNVTLSCEQNLNHDAMYWYRQDPGQGLRLIYYSQIVNDFQKGDIAEGYSVSREKKESFPLTVTSAQKNPTAFYLCASNRTGGAQPQHFGDGTRLSIL.

V usage is TRBV27 and J usage is TRBJ1-5, with unresolved D. V lost 5 bases to trimming and J lost 4 bases, with 12 bases between them. The CDR3 length is 14 residues. From germline, CDR1 is MNHEY and CDR2 SMNVEV (reference sequence). CDR3 protein: CASSRDSRNQPQHF. The CDR3 DNA follows: TGTGCCAGCAGTCGAGATTCGAGGAATCAGCCCCAGCATTTT.

V is TRBV9 and J is TRBJ2-2; 9 bases fit TRBD2. Unmatched junction bases numbered 9, after V lost 5 bases and J lost 4 bases. This CDR3 region has 16 residues. CDR1 is SGDLS, CDR2 YYNGEE, per germline. CDR3 in DNA: TGTGCCAGCAGGAAAGGGCAAGCGGGGGGCACCGGGGAGCTGTTTTTT. This codes for CASRKGQAGGTGELFF.

Note on this clone: The sample contains more than one DNA sequence encoding this CDR3. The rearrangement joins TRBV6-1 to TRBJ1-2; 7 bases fit TRBD1. The germline V gene encodes CDR1 MNHNS and CDR2 SASEGT. J was trimmed by 3 bases and V by 6 bases; bases with no gene match: 4. The CDR3 is 13 residues long. Here the CDR3 DNA reads TGTGCCAGCAGCCGTCAGGGGGACTATGGCTACACCTTC. Protein sequence: CASSRQGDYGYTF.

This clone has only a few counts. The rearrangement uses TRBV6-1 and TRBJ2-2; TRBD1 might be the D (6 bases). In germline, CDR1 is MNHNS, CDR2 SASEGT. Trimming cost V 2 bases and J 10 bases, with 20 bases left between them. CDR3 length equals 16 residues. This CDR3 is CASSEYRERFCKELFF. The CDR3 region has the DNA TGTGCCAGCAGTGAATACAGGGAACGGTTCTGTAAGGAGCTGTTTTTT.

V is TRBV19 and J is TRBJ1-1, with D tentatively TRBD1 (5 bases). Per the germline V gene, CDR1 is LNHDA and CDR2 is SQIVND (reference sequence). CDR3 size: 15 residues. Trimming took off 3 bases at V and 5 bases at J, with 16 bases between the two ends. The CDR3, as DNA: TGTGCCAGTAGTATGAGTGTGGGGCGTCTTACTGAAGCTTTCTTT. This translates into CASSMSVGRLTEAFF. The full variable domain, its missing parts supplied by reference TRBV19 and TRBJ1-1, is DGGITQSPKYLFRKEGQNVTLSCEQNLNHDAMYWYRQDPGQGLRLIYYSQIVNDFQKGDIAEGYSVSREKKESFPLTVTSAQKNPTAFYLCASSMSVGRLTEAFFGQGTRLTVV.

This clone was counted a single time. The chain couples TRBV5-1 to TRBJ2-5; 16 positions match TRBD2. The V and J ends lost 4 bases and 2 bases, in that order; junction bases with no gene match: 8. The germline V gene encodes CDR1 SGHRS and CDR2 YFSETQ. The CDR3 extends over 18 amino acids. CDR3 coding DNA: TGCGCCAGCAGCCCAGGGACTAGCGGGAGGGCCCCGCAAGAGACCCAGTACTTC. It specifies CASSPGTSGRAPQETQYF.